This T cell receptor beta chain was documented in a study of response to subunit inactivated influenza vaccine (dated by TCRdb to 2016 to 2018). Regarding the complete study: Deep quantitative profiling of the T cell receptor repertoire was used in the study to follow responses to a trivalent subunit inactivated influenza vaccine. General findings and caveats noted by the study authors: The authors proposed that each seasonal influenza vaccination may bring in only a limited number of new T cells.

In its sample, this clonotype was seen a few times. Its cognate antigen has yet to be identified. Within one base of it there is no much larger clone, and no base qualities were kept. Libraries were constructed by RT-PCR. The instrument was an Illumina HiSeq 2500. The public reads were quality trimmed at Q25 with fastp and then assembled into clones with MiXCR by TCRdb, keeping productive beta chains. Entries that share a CDR3 protein sequence are merged under the most common genes and DNA. The sample yields about 620,000 distinct CDR3 sequences; 11% were counted once. Together, the top ten hold approximately 10% of the sample. The CDR3 covers 13 residues, taking in both the cysteine and the phenylalanine. Of the read, only the CDR3 DNA is kept; its 39 bases are in frame from base 1. The germline V gene provides CDR1 SGHAT and CDR2 FQNNGV. V is cut by 5 bases and J by 2 bases, and the space between the germline ends is 10 bases.

The same sample was also studied in work on T cells expressing NK-cell markers. The second paper states: The TCR beta cDNA libraries were made using 5'RACE template switching, a step that added both a universal primer site and unique molecular identifiers. TCR beta-chain repertoires were profiled in sorted CD3+CD56+NKG2C+, CD3+CD56+NKG2C- and CD3+CD56-NKG2C+ T-cell subsets from several donors. Among the eight sequenced donors, seven were HCMV-seropositive and one was HCMV-seronegative. To restrict sorting to alphabetaTCR-expressing T cells, an anti-gammadeltaTCR antibody was added in several experiments. For about 6 donors, the dominant CD3+CD56+NKG2C+ clonotypes were among the top 10 CD8+ clonotypes and accounted for 1.0-7.0% of CD8+ T cells. Those dominant clonotypes were again the most abundant among CD3+CD56-NKG2C+ cells in several donors, at roughly 25-65%. Whether the expanded NKG2C-expressing T cell clones were specific for HCMV antigens remained unclear. The eight sequenced donors were randomly selected healthy volunteers, three men and five women. HCMV-specific IgG was detected in serum with a commercial ELISA kit to determine HCMV serostatus. Peripheral blood mononuclear cells were isolated from blood by Ficoll density gradient centrifugation. For a handful of donors, bulk peripheral blood T-cell repertoires were also sequenced from unsorted PBMC. Synthesis of cDNA was primed from the TCR beta constant segment and was followed by two consecutive PCR amplification steps. Libraries were sequenced as 2 x 150 bp reads on Illumina HiSeq 2000/2500, MiSeq or NextSeq. MIGEC was used to demultiplex reads and group reads by UMI, and MiTCR was used to assemble and quantify clonotypes. To exclude erroneous sequences, only TCR cDNA sequences supported by at least two reads were retained. The tcR package was used for downstream repertoire analysis, with clonotypes matched between fractions based on CDR3 nucleotide sequence plus V segment. VDJmatch was used to annotate antigen specificity against VDJdb, with one amino acid substitution allowed in CDR3.

The V and J segments used are TRBV11-2 and TRBJ2-7; a tentative D match to TRBD1 spans 5 bases. This TCR was sampled from a man in his fifties who received an inactivated influenza vaccine. Donor details come from another sample of the same person, matched by shared clones. Sequencing was performed on PBMCs from blood, taken on the day of vaccination. The CDR3 corresponds to CASSDSSPYEQYF. The DNA sequence is TGTGCCAGCAGCGACAGTAGTCCCTACGAGCAGTACTTC. Full variable domain (CDR3 extended with the reference TRBV11-2 and TRBJ2-7 proteins): EAGVAQSPRYKIIEKRQSVAFWCNPISGHATLYWYQQILGQGPKLLIQFQNNGVVDDSQLPKDRFSAERLKGVDSTLKIQPAKLEDSAVYLCASSDSSPYEQYFGPGTRLTVT.